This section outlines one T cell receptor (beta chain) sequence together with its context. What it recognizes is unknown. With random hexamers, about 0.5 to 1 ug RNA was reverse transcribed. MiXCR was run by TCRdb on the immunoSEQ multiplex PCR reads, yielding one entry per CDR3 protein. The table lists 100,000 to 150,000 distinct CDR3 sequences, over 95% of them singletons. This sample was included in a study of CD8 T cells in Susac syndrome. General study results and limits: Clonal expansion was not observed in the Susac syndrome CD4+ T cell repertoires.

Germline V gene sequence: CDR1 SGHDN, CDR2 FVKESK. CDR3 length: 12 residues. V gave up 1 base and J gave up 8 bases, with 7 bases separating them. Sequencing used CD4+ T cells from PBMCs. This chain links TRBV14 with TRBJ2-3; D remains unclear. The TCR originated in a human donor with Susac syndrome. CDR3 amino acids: CASSQARITQYF. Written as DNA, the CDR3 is TGTGCCAGCAGCCAAGCGCGGATTACGCAGTATTTT.